This T cell receptor (beta chain) was profiled in a study of control samples from healthy donors and cancer patients. This clone appeared a few times. TCRdb's table, derived via immunoSEQ multiplex PCR, lists solely in-frame clones and lacks some. The data hold about 180,000 clones, with around nine tenths observed a single time. CDR3 length: 16 residues. Germline V gene data show CDR1 as MNHNS and CDR2 as SASEGT. J was trimmed by 6 bases and V by 2 bases; bases with no gene match: 6. Sequencing used blood. The source is a young man in good health. V is TRBV6-1 and J is TRBJ1-4, with 10 bases aligning to TRBD1. The CDR3 spells CASSETPGTGDEKLFF. CDR3 bases: TGTGCCAGCAGTGAAACCCCCGGGACAGGGGATGAAAAACTGTTTTTT.